These T cell receptor beta chains were read from a single sample in a study of neurological immune-mediated disorders. TCRdb ran MiXCR on the 5' RACE reads and lists one entry per CDR3 protein. The table records approximately 39,000 distinct CDR3 sequences, 6.5% to 7.5% of them present only once. Material for sequencing was CD4+ T cells from blood. The source of these receptors is a man aged 50 or older in good health. Each CDR3 is given with its conserved first and last residue. The order of the fields is clone size, D gene, V gene, J gene, CDR3 protein, CDR3 DNA. A D gene is named only where the DNA matches it firmly. Size is omitted from some rows. Given values are once, few, many or a class for expanded clones.

many,.,TRBV20-1,TRBJ1-1,CSARGQEAFF,TGCAGTGCTAGAGGACAGGAAGCTTTCTTT
many,TRBD1,TRBV20-1,TRBJ2-7,CSASVAGGSYEQYF,TGCAGTGCTAGTGTGGCAGGGGGCTCGTACGAGCAGTACTTC
many,.,TRBV5-6,TRBJ2-7,CASSGVGERGTYEQYF,TGTGCCAGCAGCGGGGTCGGCGAAAGGGGAACCTACGAGCAGTACTTC
few,.,TRBV18,TRBJ2-2,CASSPQQSTGELFF,TGTGCCAGCTCACCTCAGCAATCAACCGGGGAGCTGTTTTTT
many,TRBD2,TRBV20-1,TRBJ2-1,CSAQGPTSGRNWDEQFF,TGCAGTGCCCAAGGGCCGACTAGCGGGAGAAACTGGGATGAGCAGTTCTTC
many,TRBD2,TRBV20-1,TRBJ2-7,CSARTSGASPGEQYF,TGCAGTGCCCGGACTAGCGGCGCTTCTCCGGGGGAGCAGTACTTC
many,TRBD1,TRBV27,TRBJ1-1,CASSVQGSSEAFF,TGTGCCAGCAGTGTACAGGGGAGTTCTGAAGCTTTCTTT
many,.,TRBV7-2,TRBJ2-2,CASSLVGRGELPSGELFF,TGTGCCAGCAGCTTAGTGGGTAGAGGGGAGCTTCCATCCGGGGAGCTGTTTTTT
.,.,TRBV6-1,TRBJ1-1,CASSEPTLLNTEAFF,TGTGCCAGCAGTGAACCGACACTCTTGAACACTGAAGCTTTCTTT
many,.,TRBV10-2,TRBJ2-5,CASSLSKGSALQETQYF,TGCGCCAGCAGTTTGTCAAAGGGCTCAGCCCTCCAAGAGACCCAGTACTTC
many,.,TRBV27,TRBJ2-7,CASRDTGYGYEQYF,TGTGCCAGCAGGGATACAGGGTATGGGTACGAGCAGTACTTC
few,TRBD2,TRBV18,TRBJ2-3,CASSAIVTSGRADTQYF,TGTGCCAGCTCAGCTATCGTAACTAGCGGGAGGGCAGATACGCAGTATTTT
few,TRBD2,TRBV5-1,TRBJ2-1,CASSLATGTSNEQFF,TGCGCCAGCAGCTTGGCGACTGGGACTAGCAATGAGCAGTTCTTC
.,TRBD1,TRBV6-2/TRBV6-3,TRBJ1-2,CASSLPGTGIGYTF,TGTGCCAGCAGCTTACCCGGGACAGGGATTGGCTACACCTTC
many,TRBD2,TRBV20-1,TRBJ2-7,CSAGLAREQYF,TGCAGTGCCGGACTAGCTCGCGAGCAGTACTTC
.,.,TRBV7-2,TRBJ2-2,CASSPGHTGELFF,TGTGCCAGCAGCCCGGGACACACCGGGGAGCTGTTTTTT
.,.,TRBV11-2,TRBJ2-7,CATRGISGIRDEQYF,TGTGCCACGAGGGGGATCAGCGGGATAAGAGACGAGCAGTACTTC
many,.,TRBV9,TRBJ1-2,CASSPRGEGKGGYTF,TGTGCCAGCAGCCCCCGAGGGGAGGGGAAAGGGGGCTACACCTTC
many,TRBD1,TRBV2,TRBJ2-2,CASSAGQGGELFF,TGTGCCAGCAGTGCTGGACAGGGCGGGGAGCTGTTTTTT
many,.,TRBV5-5,TRBJ2-7,CASSSGGQDLEQYF,TGTGCCAGCAGCTCGGGGGGACAGGACCTCGAGCAGTACTTC
many,TRBD2,TRBV11-2,TRBJ2-2,CASSLVALSGSGTGELFF,TGTGCCAGCAGCTTAGTGGCCCTTAGCGGGAGTGGAACCGGGGAGCTGTTTTTT
many,.,TRBV6-2/TRBV6-3,TRBJ2-1,CASRRDSSYNEQFF,TGTGCCAGCAGGAGAGACAGCTCCTACAATGAGCAGTTCTTC
many,TRBD2,TRBV29-1,TRBJ2-1,CSVAWREGNEQFF,TGCAGCGTTGCCTGGCGGGAGGGTAATGAGCAGTTCTTC
many,.,TRBV20-1,TRBJ2-7,CSAPDYPLEQYF,TGCAGTGCCCCCGATTATCCCCTCGAGCAGTACTTC
many,.,TRBV24-1,TRBJ2-3,CATSLGDTQYF,TGTGCCACCAGTTTAGGAGATACGCAGTATTTT
many,TRBD2,TRBV20-1,TRBJ2-7,CSASPGTTTYEQYF,TGCAGTGCTAGTCCTGGGACTACCACCTACGAGCAGTACTTC
many,.,TRBV20-1,TRBJ1-4,CSATSGLANEKLFF,TGCAGTGCTACCTCGGGACTCGCTAATGAAAAACTGTTTTTT
many,.,TRBV20-1,TRBJ1-1,CSASQGLEYTEAFF,TGCAGTGCTAGTCAGGGGTTGGAGTACACTGAAGCTTTCTTT
many,.,TRBV7-3,TRBJ2-3,CASSLRLTFPTDTQYF,TGTGCCAGCAGCTTACGCCTCACCTTCCCTACAGATACGCAGTATTTT
many,TRBD2,TRBV6-2/TRBV6-3,TRBJ2-7,CASSRSLAGNTYEQYF,TGTGCCAGCAGTCGGAGCCTAGCGGGAAATACCTACGAGCAGTACTTC
many,TRBD2,TRBV15,TRBJ2-5,CATSRGTSGRSWETQYF,TGTGCCACCAGCAGAGGGACTAGCGGGAGGTCATGGGAGACCCAGTACTTC
many,.,TRBV5-6,TRBJ1-2,CASSLLGENYGYTF,TGTGCCAGCAGCCTCCTTGGGGAGAACTATGGCTACACCTTC
many,TRBD2,TRBV5-1,TRBJ2-1,CASSLVLSGSSDEQFF,TGCGCCAGCAGCTTGGTTCTCAGCGGGAGTTCCGATGAGCAGTTCTTC
many,.,TRBV29-1,TRBJ2-7,CSVGRGGAYEQYF,TGCAGCGTTGGAAGAGGGGGTGCCTACGAGCAGTACTTC
many,TRBD1,TRBV20-1,TRBJ2-7,CSARDPGQGSTYEQYF,TGCAGTGCTAGAGACCCGGGACAGGGGTCAACCTACGAGCAGTACTTC
many,.,TRBV28,TRBJ1-1,CASSVPNTEAFF,TGTGCCAGCAGCGTTCCGAACACTGAAGCTTTCTTT
many,TRBD2,TRBV24-1,TRBJ2-3,CATSDLGLAGVPDTQYF,TGTGCCACCAGTGATTTGGGGCTAGCGGGAGTACCAGATACGCAGTATTTT
many,.,TRBV20-1,TRBJ1-2,CSARGDQANYGYTF,TGCAGTGCTAGGGGGGACCAGGCTAACTATGGCTACACCTTC
many,.,TRBV20-1,TRBJ1-5,CSARGVGGFSNQPQHF,TGCAGTGCTAGAGGGGTAGGGGGTTTTAGCAATCAGCCCCAGCATTTT
many,.,TRBV7-2,TRBJ2-7,CASSSQLTGTTVSSYF,TGTGCCAGCAGCTCACAATTAACCGGGACAACAGTTTCCTCGTACTTC
medium-sized,TRBD1,TRBV29-1,TRBJ2-1,CSARTGTGYNEQFF,TGCAGCGCCAGAACCGGGACAGGCTACAATGAGCAGTTCTTC
many,TRBD1,TRBV20-1,TRBJ2-2,CSARGGTGVTGELFF,TGCAGTGCTAGAGGAGGGACAGGGGTCACCGGGGAGCTGTTTTTT
many,TRBD2,TRBV20-1,TRBJ2-1,CSATKREARNEQFF,TGCAGTGCTACCAAGCGGGAGGCCCGGAATGAGCAGTTCTTC
many,.,TRBV5-1,TRBJ2-3,CASSLRLPTDTQYF,TGCGCCAGCAGCTTAAGACTACCCACAGATACGCAGTATTTT
many,TRBD1,TRBV6-5,TRBJ2-3,CASRDAGGVSTDTQYF,TGTGCCAGCAGGGATGCAGGGGGAGTTAGCACAGATACGCAGTATTTT
few,.,TRBV4-2,TRBJ2-1,CASSQGRVRRAEIYNEQFF,TGTGCCAGCAGCCAAGGAAGGGTTAGAAGAGCGGAGATTTACAATGAGCAGTTCTTC
.,TRBD1,TRBV6-2/TRBV6-3,TRBJ2-7,CASGQDRGRYF,TGTGCCAGCGGGCAAGACAGGGGAAGGTACTTC
many,.,TRBV7-8,TRBJ2-3,CASSYPPKRWADTQYF,TGTGCCAGCAGCTACCCGCCCAAAAGATGGGCAGATACGCAGTATTTT
medium-sized,TRBD2,TRBV7-2,TRBJ2-1,CASSGPAGAYYNEQFF,TGTGCCAGCAGCGGTCCCGCGGGAGCATATTACAATGAGCAGTTCTTC
many,TRBD1,TRBV20-1,TRBJ2-7,CSARDRGTGSYEQYF,TGCAGTGCTAGAGACCGGGGGACAGGTTCCTACGAGCAGTACTTC
many,.,TRBV5-1,TRBJ2-1,CASSVSDPSYNEQFF,TGCGCCAGCAGCGTGTCCGACCCCTCCTACAATGAGCAGTTCTTC
many,TRBD1,TRBV5-5,TRBJ1-5,CASSPATGTNQPQHF,TGTGCCAGCAGCCCTGCGACAGGGACAAATCAGCCCCAGCATTTT
many,TRBD2,TRBV20-1,TRBJ2-2,CSARTSERAGTGELFF,TGCAGTGCTCGGACTAGCGAAAGGGCGGGGACCGGGGAGCTGTTTTTT